The TCR beta chain under discussion was sequenced for a study of healthy donors' naive CD4 and CD8 T cells. Across the whole study: Donors came from three age groups: 20-25, 40-50 and 60-70 years. Whole-study results and caveats: The study did not address homeostatic proliferation effects in naive T cells. Naive CD4+ and CD8+ cells reportedly differed in usage of most V and J genes.

TCR libraries were built from around 0.45 ug of total RNA by linear amplification. TCRdb redid the calling of the reads with MiXCR, one entry per CDR3 protein. The table records approximately 180,000 distinct CDR3 sequences, under 85% of them present only once. On this clonotype itself: The antigen remains unidentified.

Per the germline V gene, CDR1 is MNHNS and CDR2 is SASEGT. Germline trimming cut 6 bases from V and 0 bases from J; bases unmatched to any gene: 16. CDR3 length equals 20 residues. The specimen was naive CD4+ and CD8+ T cells sorted from blood, pooled from several donors. The chain recombines TRBV6-1 with TRBJ2-6; TRBD2 matches 8 bases. The receptor was derived from a pool of human donors in good health; the sample pools cells from several healthy donors. CDR3 region: CASRHPIDGGRNSGANVLTF. The CDR3 DNA is TGTGCCAGCAGGCACCCGATTGACGGCGGGAGGAACTCTGGGGCCAACGTCCTGACTTTC.